The rows below give T cell receptor beta chains drawn from one sample of a study of blood T cell repertoires in COVID-19. Repertoires were generated with immunoSEQ multiplex PCR, while TCRdb's copy carries only in-frame clones and drops some. This sample has more than 200,000 clones, with 82% found just once. Sequencing input: peripheral blood. The origin of the receptors is a woman older than 75 with active or convalescent COVID-19. Each CDR3 is given with its conserved first and last residue. D genes are given only for firm matches. Clone size is stated in some rows and not others, as once, few, many or a class when expanded.

clone size	V gene	J gene	D gene	CDR3 protein	CDR3 DNA
-	TRBV7-2	TRBJ2-1	-	CASSSLINYNEQFF	TGTGCCAGCAGTTCCCTTATTAACTACAATGAGCAGTTCTTC
once	TRBV6-1	TRBJ1-5	TRBD1	CASSENTGGNQPQHF	TGTGCCAGCAGTGAAAATACAGGGGGCAATCAGCCCCAGCATTTT
few	TRBV4-2	TRBJ1-2	TRBD1	CASSRTGGGYTF	TGTGCCAGCAGCCGGACAGGAGGCGGCTACACCTTC
-	TRBV7-9	TRBJ1-3	-	CASSAWEPGGNTIYF	TGTGCCAGCAGCGCCTGGGAGCCGGGGGGAAACACCATATATTTT
few	TRBV5-1	TRBJ2-5	-	CASSIGQLQETQYF	TGCGCCAGCAGCATCGGACAGCTCCAAGAGACCCAGTACTTC
-	TRBV19	TRBJ1-5	-	CASSIPGSRDQPQHF	TGTGCCAGTAGTATTCCGGGTTCGCGTGATCAGCCCCAGCATTTT
-	TRBV28	TRBJ1-1	-	CASRSTVQNTEAFF	TGTGCCAGCAGGTCAACGGTTCAGAACACTGAAGCTTTCTTT
once	TRBV4-1	TRBJ1-1	TRBD1	CASSQGTGDFGTEAFF	TGCGCCAGCAGCCAAGGGACAGGGGATTTTGGCACTGAAGCTTTCTTT
-	TRBV3-1/TRBV3-2	TRBJ2-2	-	CASSFSRTGELFF	TGTGCCAGCAGCTTCTCTCGGACCGGGGAGCTGTTTTTT
-	TRBV12-3/TRBV12-4	TRBJ2-5	-	CASSFLREETQYF	TGTGCCAGCAGTTTTCTACGGGAAGAGACCCAGTACTTC
-	TRBV7-9	TRBJ2-2	-	CASSSHGWSSSNTGELFF	TGTGCCAGCAGCTCTCATGGGTGGAGCTCCTCGAACACCGGGGAGCTGTTTTTT
-	TRBV3-1/TRBV3-2	TRBJ1-5	-	CASSQAGSNQPQHF	TGTGCCAGCAGCCAAGCAGGGAGCAATCAGCCCCAGCATTTT
-	TRBV7-2	TRBJ1-6	-	CASSLASFLYSPLHF	TGTGCCAGCAGCTTAGCCTCCTTCCTATATTCACCCCTCCACTTT
-	TRBV28	TRBJ2-3	-	CASSRRFGGGSTDTQYF	TGTGCCAGCAGTCGCCGTTTTGGGGGGGGCAGCACAGATACGCAGTATTTT
-	TRBV28	TRBJ2-7	-	CASSLSVETREQYF	TGTGCCAGCAGTTTATCCGTCGAAACCAGAGAGCAGTACTTC
-	TRBV15	TRBJ2-6	TRBD1	CATSGQGAAGANVLTF	TGTGCCACCAGCGGACAGGGGGCGGCCGGGGCCAACGTCCTGACTTTC
-	TRBV21-1	TRBJ2-1	-	CASSAPQRDNEQFF	TGTGCCAGCAGCGCACCTCAGAGGGACAATGAGCAGTTCTTC
few	TRBV4-2	TRBJ2-2	TRBD2	CASSPPGSGGAGELFF	TGTGCCAGCAGCCCTCCGGGCAGCGGGGGGGCCGGGGAGCTGTTTTTT
-	TRBV29-1	TRBJ2-1	-	CSVGRDWDSSREQFF	TGCAGCGTTGGGCGGGACTGGGACAGCAGCAGGGAGCAGTTCTTC
-	TRBV2	TRBJ2-7	-	CASSVTRSYEQYF	TGTGCCAGCAGTGTGACTCGTTCCTACGAGCAGTACTTC
-	TRBV5-4	TRBJ2-7	-	CASSPRGRVSYEQYF	TGTGCCAGCAGCCCGAGGGGGAGGGTCTCCTACGAGCAGTACTTC
-	TRBV6-5	TRBJ1-1	TRBD1	CASRYRDREYTEAFF	TGTGCCAGCAGATACCGGGACAGGGAGTACACTGAAGCTTTCTTT
-	TRBV12-5	TRBJ2-7	-	CASGTGEGHEQYF	TGTGCTAGTGGGACAGGGGAGGGCCACGAGCAGTACTTC
-	TRBV19	TRBJ2-3	-	CASSISPSGSDTQYF	TGTGCCAGTAGTATATCCCCCAGCGGGTCAGATACGCAGTATTTT
-	TRBV19	TRBJ1-5	TRBD1	CASSIIPMDRVLNQPQHF	TGTGCCAGTAGTATAATTCCGATGGACAGGGTTTTAAATCAGCCCCAGCATTTT
few	TRBV4-1	TRBJ2-7	TRBD1	CASSPGQGGTYEQYF	TGCGCCAGCAGCCCTGGACAGGGCGGAACCTACGAGCAGTACTTC
-	TRBV3-1/TRBV3-2	TRBJ1-4	-	CASSPQKPTDGDEKLFF	TGTGCCAGCAGCCCTCAAAAACCTACGGATGGAGACGAAAAACTGTTTTTT
few	TRBV18	TRBJ1-4	TRBD1	CASSSDRGANEKLFF	TGTGCCAGCTCATCCGACAGGGGGGCTAATGAAAAACTGTTTTTT
-	TRBV15	TRBJ2-7	-	CATSRERTDYEQYF	TGTGCCACCAGCAGAGAAAGGACAGACTACGAGCAGTACTTC
few	TRBV5-1	TRBJ1-6	-	CASSCALQRQVGNSPLHF	TGCGCCAGCAGCTGTGCCCTACAGCGACAGGTGGGTAATTCACCCCTCCACTTT
-	TRBV19	TRBJ1-5	-	CASSIDSFRVDQPQHF	TGTGCCAGTAGTATAGATAGTTTCAGGGTTGATCAGCCCCAGCATTTT
-	TRBV5-1	TRBJ2-1	TRBD1	CASSRDREYEQFF	TGCGCCAGCAGCCGGGACAGGGAGTATGAGCAGTTCTTC
few	TRBV7-8	TRBJ1-2	TRBD1	CASSPFSGQGNYGYTF	TGTGCCAGCAGCCCCTTCTCGGGACAGGGGAACTATGGCTACACCTTC
once	TRBV6-1	TRBJ1-2	-	CASSEKSAGGYTF	TGTGCCAGCAGTGAAAAAAGTGCGGGAGGCTACACCTTC
-	TRBV28	TRBJ1-2	TRBD1	CASSFKSGQGAYNYGYTF	TGTGCCAGCAGTTTCAAATCGGGACAGGGGGCGTACAACTATGGCTACACCTTC
-	TRBV6-5	TRBJ2-7	TRBD2	CASLLAGLGSYEQYF	TGTGCCAGCCTTTTAGCGGGATTAGGGTCCTACGAGCAGTACTTC
-	TRBV28	TRBJ1-6	-	CASSPGHYNSPLHF	TGTGCCAGCAGTCCGGGACACTATAATTCACCCCTCCACTTT
-	TRBV19	TRBJ2-3	-	CATTDRYTDTQYF	TGTGCTACAACGGACAGATACACAGATACGCAGTATTTT
-	TRBV7-9	TRBJ1-2	-	CAAGVEGYGYTF	TGTGCCGCGGGGGTTGAGGGCTATGGCTACACCTTC
-	TRBV30	TRBJ2-6	-	CAWSVGGSGANVLTF	TGTGCCTGGAGTGTAGGGGGCTCTGGGGCCAACGTCCTGACTTTC
-	TRBV19	TRBJ2-3	-	CASSIGGVISTDTQYF	TGTGCCAGTAGTATTGGAGGCGTAATAAGCACAGATACGCAGTATTTT
-	TRBV3-1/TRBV3-2	TRBJ2-2	-	CASSLQGGGELFF	TGTGCCAGCAGCTTACAAGGAGGCGGGGAGCTGTTTTTT
-	TRBV6-1	TRBJ2-7	TRBD1	CASSGARTGGFSYEQYF	TGTGCCAGCAGTGGCGCTAGGACAGGGGGATTCTCCTACGAGCAGTACTTC
-	TRBV9	TRBJ2-1	TRBD2	CASSVSGGESYNEQFF	TGTGCCAGCAGCGTATCCGGGGGGGAATCCTACAATGAGCAGTTCTTC
-	TRBV28	TRBJ2-7	TRBD1	CASSLQGAYEQYF	TGTGCCAGCAGTCTACAGGGGGCTTACGAGCAGTACTTC
-	TRBV28	TRBJ1-1	-	CASSSISPAQAFF	TGTGCCAGCAGTTCGATAAGTCCTGCGCAAGCTTTCTTT
-	TRBV19	TRBJ1-5	TRBD1	CASSIVPGGLEYQPQHF	TGTGCCAGTAGTATAGTACCAGGGGGCTTGGAGTATCAGCCCCAGCATTTT
-	TRBV15	TRBJ1-2	-	CATSRGGGFTYGYTF	TGTGCCACCAGCAGAGGAGGCGGATTTACCTATGGCTACACCTTC
-	TRBV27	TRBJ2-7	TRBD1	CASSSLGTGRYEQYF	TGTGCCAGCAGTTCTCTCGGGACAGGGCGCTACGAGCAGTACTTC
-	TRBV28	TRBJ2-7	TRBD1	CATKQGTSYEQYF	TGTGCCACAAAACAGGGGACCTCCTACGAGCAGTACTTC
-	TRBV9	TRBJ1-2	-	CASSVEQGYGYTF	TGTGCCAGCAGCGTAGAACAGGGTTATGGCTACACCTTC
-	TRBV2	TRBJ1-6	TRBD1	CASSGQGDSPLHF	TGTGCCAGCAGTGGACAGGGCGATTCACCCCTCCACTTT
-	TRBV15	TRBJ2-3	TRBD2	CATSSLAGGLTDTQYF	TGTGCCACCAGCAGCCTAGCGGGAGGCCTCACAGATACGCAGTATTTT
-	TRBV5-4	TRBJ1-2	-	CASSLRGTHYGYTF	TGTGCCAGCAGTCTCCGTGGGACACATTATGGCTACACCTTC
-	TRBV7-2	TRBJ1-2	-	CASSPQGNYGYTF	TGTGCCAGCAGCCCCCAGGGTAACTATGGCTACACCTTC